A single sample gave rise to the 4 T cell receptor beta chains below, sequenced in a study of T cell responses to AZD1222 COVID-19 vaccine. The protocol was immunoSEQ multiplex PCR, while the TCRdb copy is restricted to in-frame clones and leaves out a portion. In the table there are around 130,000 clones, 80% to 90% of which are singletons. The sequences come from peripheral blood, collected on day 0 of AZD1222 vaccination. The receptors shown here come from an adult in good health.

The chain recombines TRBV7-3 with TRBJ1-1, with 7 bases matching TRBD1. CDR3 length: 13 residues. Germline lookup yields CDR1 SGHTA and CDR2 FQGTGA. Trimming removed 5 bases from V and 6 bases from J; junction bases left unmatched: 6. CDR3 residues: CASSPTTGSEAFF. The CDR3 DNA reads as TGTGCCAGCAGCCCTACGACAGGGTCTGAAGCTTTCTTT.

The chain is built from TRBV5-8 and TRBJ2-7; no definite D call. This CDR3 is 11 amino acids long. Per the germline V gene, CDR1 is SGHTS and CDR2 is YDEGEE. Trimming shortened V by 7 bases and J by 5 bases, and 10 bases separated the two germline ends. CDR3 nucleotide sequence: TGTGCCAGCGAGGATTCCCACGAGCAGTACTTC. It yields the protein CASEDSHEQYF.

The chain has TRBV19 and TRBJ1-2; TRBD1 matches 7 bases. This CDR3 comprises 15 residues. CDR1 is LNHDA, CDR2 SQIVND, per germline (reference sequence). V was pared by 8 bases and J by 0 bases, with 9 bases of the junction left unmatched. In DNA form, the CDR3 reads TGTGCCAGTGCCCAGGACAGGTCCTCTAACTATGGCTACACCTTC. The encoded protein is CASAQDRSSNYGYTF.

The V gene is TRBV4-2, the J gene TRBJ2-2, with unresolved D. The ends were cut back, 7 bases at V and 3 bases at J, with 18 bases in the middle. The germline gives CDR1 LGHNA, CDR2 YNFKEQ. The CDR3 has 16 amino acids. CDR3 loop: CASTRSLGSDTGELFF. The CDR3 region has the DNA TGTGCCAGCACCCGATCCCTAGGGTCAGACACCGGGGAGCTGTTTTTT.